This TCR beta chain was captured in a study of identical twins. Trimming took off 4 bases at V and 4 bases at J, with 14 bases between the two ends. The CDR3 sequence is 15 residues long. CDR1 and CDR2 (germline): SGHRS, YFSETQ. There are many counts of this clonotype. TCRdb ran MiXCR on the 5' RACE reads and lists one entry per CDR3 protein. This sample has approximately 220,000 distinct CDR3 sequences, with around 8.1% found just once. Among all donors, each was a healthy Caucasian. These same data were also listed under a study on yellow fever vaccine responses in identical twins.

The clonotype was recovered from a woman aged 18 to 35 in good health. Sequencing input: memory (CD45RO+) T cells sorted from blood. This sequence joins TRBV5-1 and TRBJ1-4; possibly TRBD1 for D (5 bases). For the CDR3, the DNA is TGCGCCAGCAGCGCGGGGGGAACCTATAATGAAAAACTGTTTTTT. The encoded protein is CASSAGGTYNEKLFF.